The 23 T cell receptor beta chains below all came from one sample that was sequenced in a study of blood T cell repertoires in COVID-19. Only in-frame clones appear in the TCRdb table, and some are missing; sequencing was by immunoSEQ multiplex PCR. The table includes about 210,000 clones, roughly 90% detected once. Material: PBMCs or T cells enriched from blood (not recorded which). The receptors were gathered from a woman between 18 and 29 years old who had recovered from COVID-19.

V is TRBV3-1 (or the pseudogene TRBV3-2) and J is TRBJ2-1, with TRBD1 identical over 9 bases. This CDR3 spans 16 amino acids. CDR1 LGHDT and CDR2 YNNKEL come from the germline V gene (reference sequence). After removal of 0 bases from V and 4 bases from J, the junction contained 4 bases not matched to a gene. CDR3 protein: CASSQEGQGRYNEQFF. CDR3 in DNA: TGTGCCAGCAGCCAAGAGGGACAGGGTCGGTACAATGAGCAGTTCTTC.

This chain joins TRBV9 and TRBJ1-1, with D perhaps matching TRBD1 (6 bases). V lost 4 bases to trimming and J lost 3 bases, with 10 bases between them. Germline CDR1 is SGDLS and CDR2 is YYNGEE. CDR3 length: 13 amino acids. The CDR3 spells CASSSSGDTEAFF. The CDR3 DNA follows: TGTGCCAGCAGCTCGTCAGGGGACACTGAAGCTTTCTTT.

The chain links TRBV9 to TRBJ1-2; no firm D call. From germline, CDR1 is SGDLS and CDR2 YYNGEE. V lost 3 bases to trimming and J lost 0 bases, with 15 bases between them. This CDR3 spans 16 amino acids. In DNA form, the CDR3 reads TGTGCCAGCAGCGCGCCCCGGGATCAAACTAACTATGGCTACACCTTC. This encodes CASSAPRDQTNYGYTF.

The J gene is TRBJ2-2, the V gene TRBV19; the D gene is possibly TRBD1 (6 bases). Germline CDR1 reads LNHDA; CDR2 reads SQIVND (reference sequence). The V and J ends lost 9 bases and 7 bases respectively, with 15 bases between them. The CDR3 is 13 residues long. The CDR3 protein is CASRPQGFGELFF. In nucleotides, the CDR3 is TGTGCCAGCAGACCACAGGGATTCGGGGAGCTGTTTTTT.

The chain couples TRBV11-3 to TRBJ2-7, with D possibly matching TRBD1 (8 bases). This CDR3 has 13 amino acids. Germline V gene sequence: CDR1 SGHNT, CDR2 YENEEA. The V gene lost 7 bases and the J gene lost 1 base, with 11 bases spanning the gap. CDR3: CASNRGGSYEQYF. The DNA for the CDR3 is TGTGCCAGCAACAGGGGGGGTTCCTACGAGCAGTACTTC.

In this sample, this clone turned up a few times. This CDR3 is CASSRSQRDSRYTF. The CDR3 bases are TGTGCCAGCAGCCGCAGCCAACGGGACAGCCGCTACACCTTC. The chain uses TRBV3-1 (or the pseudogene TRBV3-2) and TRBJ1-2; 7 nucleotides line up with TRBD1. With V trimmed by 4 bases and J by 9 bases, 11 bases remained unmatched. Germline values: CDR1 LGHDT, CDR2 YNNKEL (reference sequence). The CDR3 is 14 residues long.

This sequence joins TRBV6-2 or TRBV6-3 and TRBJ1-5, with D possibly being TRBD1 (6 bases). Deletions cut 6 bases from V and 4 bases from J, with 16 bases between. Germline V CDR1 and CDR2: MNHEY, SVGEGT. This CDR3 has 15 residues. In DNA form, the CDR3 reads TGTGCCAGCAGCACCGATACAGGGTATAATCAGCCCCAGCATTTT. It is translated as CASSTDTGYNQPQHF.

On this clone itself: One junction end disagrees with the germline gene, perhaps due to a read error. The V call is TRBV19, the J call TRBJ2-1; 8 positions match TRBD1. CDR3 length equals 14 residues. Germline CDR1 and CDR2: LNHDA and SQIVND (reference sequence). CDR3 loop: CASSISGTGGLRVF. CDR3 sequence (DNA): TGTGCCAGTAGTATCAGTGGCACAGGGGGGTTAAGGGTCTTC.

CDR3 sequence (DNA): TGCGCCAGCAGCCTGACGGCGGGGGCTGACGGGGAGCTGTTTTTT. Translated, it gives CASSLTAGADGELFF. The rearrangement joins TRBV5-1 to TRBJ2-2, with D perhaps matching TRBD2 (7 bases). Germline values: CDR1 SGHRS, CDR2 YFSETQ. V lost 4 bases and J lost 7, with 17 bases in between. The CDR3 extends over 15 amino acids.

The genes are TRBV24-1 and TRBJ1-1; 7 nucleotides align to TRBD1. Germline V gene data show CDR1 as KGHDR and CDR2 as SFDVKD. The J segment lost 5 bases and the V segment lost 3 bases, leaving 8 bases of the junction unmatched. The CDR3 sequence is 15 residues long. DNA of the CDR3: TGTGCCACCAGTGATGGACGAGGGGGCCGGACTGAAGCTTTCTTT. It specifies CATSDGRGGRTEAFF.

In its sample, this clone was seen once. The rearrangement joins TRBV5-8 to TRBJ2-2, with 9 bases identical to TRBD1. Germline V gene sequence: CDR1 SGHTS, CDR2 YDEGEE. With 4 bases clipped from V and 4 bases from J, the junction kept 11 bases outside the gene matches. This CDR3 has 17 amino acids. CDR3 nucleotide sequence: TGTGCCAGCAGCGGGGCAGGACAGGGGACCTTCACCGGGGAGCTGTTTTTT. Its translation: CASSGAGQGTFTGELFF.

This clone was seen just once. The DNA of the CDR3 is TGTGCCAGCAGCTTAGTGCGGGGGGACACAGATACGCAGTATTTT. This codes for CASSLVRGDTDTQYF. This rearrangement joins TRBV7-8 to TRBJ2-3, with TRBD2 matching over 8 bases. V was clipped by 1 base and J by 2 bases; unmatched bases: 2. The CDR3 length is 15 residues. Germline V gene data show CDR1 as SGHVS and CDR2 as FQNEAQ.

This chain connects TRBV5-6 to TRBJ1-1; D not resolved. The CDR3 runs 16 residues. The germline CDR1 and CDR2 sequences are SGHDT and YYEEEE. V was shortened by 4 bases and J by 0 bases, with 16 bases between the two germline ends. CDR3 in DNA: TGTGCCAGCAGCCCCGGGGTGGGAAGTATGAACACTGAAGCTTTCTTT. This gives the protein CASSPGVGSMNTEAFF.

This chain uses TRBV28 with TRBJ2-7; D may be TRBD1 (6 bases). Germline V gene data show CDR1 as MDHEN and CDR2 as SYDVKM. The CDR3 sequence is 14 residues long. V lost 4 bases and J 5 bases, leaving 15 bases between the germline ends. The CDR3 is CASSSGQAPNEQYF. CDR3 DNA: TGTGCCAGCAGTTCGGGACAAGCCCCCAACGAGCAGTACTTC.

The chain uses TRBV18 and TRBJ1-2, with TRBD1 as a possible D gene (6 bases). The CDR3 totals 14 residues. The V end lost 3 bases, the J end lost 2 bases, and 10 bases lay between the germline ends. The germline CDR1 and CDR2 sequences are KGHSH and LQKENI. CDR3 in amino acids: CASSPPTGNYGYTF. CDR3 bases: TGTGCCAGCTCACCCCCTACAGGGAACTATGGCTACACCTTC. The variable domain in full, with the rest retrieved from reference TRBV18 and TRBJ1-2, is NAGVMQNPRHLVRRRGQEARLRCSPMKGHSHVYWYRQLPEEGLKFMVYLQKENIIDESGMPKERFSAEFPKEGPSILRIQQVVRGDSAAYFCASSPPTGNYGYTFGSGTRLTVV.

This clone has only a few counts. The rearrangement joins TRBV18 to TRBJ1-1, with 8 positions matching TRBD1. This CDR3 contains 14 residues. The V and J ends lost 6 bases and 0 bases, in that order; junction bases with no gene match: 3. The germline gives CDR1 KGHSH, CDR2 LQKENI. The DNA of the CDR3 is TGTGCCAGCTCCCCAGGGGGCATGAACACTGAAGCTTTCTTT. Translating it yields CASSPGGMNTEAFF.

The chain has TRBV29-1 and TRBJ1-1; D is ambiguous. The CDR3 runs to 13 residues. V shed 4 bases and J shed 2 bases, with 11 bases lying between them. The V gene's germline CDR1 is SQVTM and CDR2 ANQGSEA. CDR3 sequence reads: CSVARHLNTEAFF. The CDR3 DNA reads TGCAGCGTTGCCCGACATCTTAACACTGAAGCTTTCTTT.

The count of this clone is one. The chain joins TRBV10-3 to TRBJ1-6; no firm D call. CDR1 and CDR2 (germline): ENHRY, SYGVKD. The CDR3 consists of 13 residues. Trimming left V 0 bases short and J 9 bases short, with 6 bases between. The CDR3 sequence: CAISESLSSPLHF. The CDR3 bases are TGTGCCATCAGTGAGTCGTTATCTTCACCCCTCCACTTT.

This chain uses TRBV7-9 with TRBJ2-7; D is possibly TRBD2 (6 bases). This CDR3 contains 17 residues. The germline V and J ends were trimmed by 1 base and 2 bases, with 18 bases remaining between them. Germline V gene lookup returns CDR1 SEHNR and CDR2 FQNEAQ (reference sequence). The CDR3 coding sequence is TGTGCCAGCAGCTTAGTAAGTGGGGCGGCGGGAACCTACGAGCAGTACTTC. Its protein is CASSLVSGAAGTYEQYF.

The chain uses TRBV7-8 and TRBJ2-7; 9 nucleotides agree with TRBD1. Germline V CDR1 and CDR2: SGHVS, FQNEAQ. The V segment lost 5 bases and the J segment 5 bases; nucleotides outside the gene matches: 7. The CDR3 runs to 14 residues. This CDR3 is CASSRDRVIHEQYF. Here the CDR3 DNA reads TGTGCCAGCAGCCGGGACAGGGTCATCCACGAGCAGTACTTC.

The chain employs TRBV7-8 and TRBJ1-1; tentative D call: TRBD1 (5 bases). The V gene lost 1 base and the J gene lost 2 bases, with 11 bases spanning the gap. CDR3 length equals 15 residues. Germline values: CDR1 SGHVS, CDR2 FQNEAQ. CDR3 protein: CASSLVGHLNTEAFF. The CDR3 nucleotides are TGTGCCAGCAGCTTAGTCGGACACTTAAACACTGAAGCTTTCTTT.

This rearrangement joins TRBV24-1 to TRBJ2-3; TRBD1 is a possible D gene (5 bases). Looked up from germline, CDR1 is KGHDR and CDR2 is SFDVKD. Trimming shortened V by 2 bases and J by 1 base, and 9 bases separated the two germline ends. The CDR3 has 15 residues. The CDR3 nucleotides read TGTGCCACCAGTGATTCCGTCAGGGGCACAGATACGCAGTATTTT. This encodes CATSDSVRGTDTQYF.

This clone was picked up a small number of times. This rearrangement joins TRBV25-1 to TRBJ2-1; tentatively, D is TRBD2 (6 bases). Trimming pared 3 bases from V and 0 bases from J, leaving 12 bases between. The CDR3 has 16 amino acids. Germline CDR1 reads MGHDK; CDR2 reads SYGVNS. This chain's CDR3 is CASSDSRGSSYNEQFF. The CDR3 nucleotides read TGTGCCAGCAGTGACTCCCGGGGGAGCTCCTACAATGAGCAGTTCTTC.